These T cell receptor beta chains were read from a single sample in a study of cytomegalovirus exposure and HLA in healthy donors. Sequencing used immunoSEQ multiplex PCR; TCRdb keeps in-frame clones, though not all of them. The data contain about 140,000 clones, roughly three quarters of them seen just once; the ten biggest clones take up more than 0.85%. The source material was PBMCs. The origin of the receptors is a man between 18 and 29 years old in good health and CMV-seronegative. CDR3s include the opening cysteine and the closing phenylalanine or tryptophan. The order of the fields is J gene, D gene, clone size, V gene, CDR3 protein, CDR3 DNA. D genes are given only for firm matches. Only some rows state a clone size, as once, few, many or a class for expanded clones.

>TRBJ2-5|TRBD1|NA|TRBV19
CASSPRTGGLETQYF
TGTGCCAGTAGTCCTAGGACAGGGGGGTTAGAGACCCAGTACTTC
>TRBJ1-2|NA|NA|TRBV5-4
CASSLRRGYGYTF
TGTGCCAGCAGCTTGCGACGGGGCTATGGCTACACCTTC
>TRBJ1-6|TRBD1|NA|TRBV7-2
CASSLGQSNSPLHF
TGTGCCAGCAGCTTGGGACAGTCGAATTCACCCCTCCACTTT
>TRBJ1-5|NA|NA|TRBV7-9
CASSRGSNQPQHF
TGTGCCAGCAGCAGGGGTTCCAATCAGCCCCAGCATTTT
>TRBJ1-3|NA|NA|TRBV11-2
CASSHQGNSGNTIYF
TGTGCCAGCAGCCACCAGGGAAACTCTGGAAACACCATATATTTT
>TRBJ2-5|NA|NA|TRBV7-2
CASSRGHGETQYF
TGTGCCAGCAGCCGTGGACACGGGGAGACCCAGTACTTC
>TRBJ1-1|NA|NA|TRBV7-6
CASSLTGSIFKNTEAFF
TGTGCCAGCAGCTTAACAGGGAGCATTTTTAAGAACACTGAAGCTTTCTTT
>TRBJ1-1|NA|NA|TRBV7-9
CASSYPTPNTEAFF
TGTGCCAGCAGTTACCCGACACCGAACACTGAAGCTTTCTTT
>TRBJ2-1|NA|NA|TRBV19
CASRTTGPSNEQFF
TGTGCCAGTAGGACGACAGGACCGTCCAATGAGCAGTTCTTC
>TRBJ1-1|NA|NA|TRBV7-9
CASSFGNTEAFF
TGTGCCAGCAGCTTCGGGAACACTGAAGCTTTCTTT
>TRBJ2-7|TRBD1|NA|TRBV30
CAWDRTGGYEQYF
TGTGCCTGGGATAGAACAGGGGGCTACGAGCAGTACTTC
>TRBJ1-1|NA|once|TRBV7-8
CASSLGLTEAFF
TGTGCCAGCAGCTTGGGGCTTACTGAAGCTTTCTTT
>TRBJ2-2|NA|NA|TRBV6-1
CASSERDTGELFF
TGTGCCAGCAGTGAGAGGGACACCGGGGAGCTGTTTTTT
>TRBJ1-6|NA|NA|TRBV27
CASSFRTANSPLHF
TGTGCCAGCAGTTTCAGGACAGCAAATTCACCCCTCCACTTT
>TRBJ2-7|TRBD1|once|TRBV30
CAVLPGQGVYEQYF
TGTGCCGTGCTACCGGGACAGGGGGTGTACGAGCAGTACTTC
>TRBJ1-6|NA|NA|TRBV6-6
CASSDGGPTNSPLHF
TGTGCCAGCAGTGACGGAGGACCGACGAATTCACCCCTCCACTTT
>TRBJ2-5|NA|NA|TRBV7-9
CASSRDKGEMGEQYF
TGTGCCAGCAGCCGAGACAAGGGGGAGATGGGAGAGCAGTACTTC
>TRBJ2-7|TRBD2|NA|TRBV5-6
CASSYRGVSYEQYF
TGTGCCAGCAGCTACCGGGGGGTCTCCTACGAGCAGTACTTC
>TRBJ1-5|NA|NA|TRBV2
CASSEFGVSNQPQHF
TGTGCCAGCAGTGAATTCGGGGTTAGCAATCAGCCCCAGCATTTT
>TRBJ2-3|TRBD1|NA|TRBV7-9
CASSPGQGGTDTQYF
TGTGCCAGCAGTCCTGGACAGGGGGGCACAGATACGCAGTATTTT
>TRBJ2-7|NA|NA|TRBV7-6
CASSLGAPSLGELDF
TGTGCCAGCAGCTTGGGGGCACCAAGCTTAGGCGAGTTGGACTTC